This note documents a single TCR beta chain sequence. The table lists this clonotype with a few counts. Which antigen it targets is not known. The record has no base qualities; no much larger clone is one base away. Libraries were built with 5' RACE. The run used an Illumina HiSeq 2500. A second about 7 to 11 cycle PCR used a sample-barcoded 5' primer and a J-beta primer mix. A unique molecular identifier was introduced onto each TCR beta cDNA molecule by a template-switch 5' adaptor carrying 12 random nucleotides. Each sample yielded at least 2.5 million CDR3-containing paired-end reads. First-strand cDNA was synthesized from all RNA with the Mint cDNA synthesis kit, primed by a TRBC-specific oligonucleotide. After uracil-DNA glycosylase treatment, a first 18-cycle PCR used universal primers M1SS and BC2_uni_R on all cDNA. In the authors' own workflow: For normalization, 1 million high-quality reads, each with a distinct molecular identifier, were randomly selected from each sample. Instead of being binned into consensus sequences, reads with shared molecular identifiers were discarded. MiTCR, set to a Q25 quality threshold and the strictest error-elimination algorithm, was used for CDR3 identification, clonotype clustering and error correction. A nonparametric unseen species model with Euler transformation was used to estimate a lower bound on total TCR beta diversity. TCRdb reprocessing: public reads trimmed at Q25 with fastp, clones called with MiXCR, in-frame beta chains kept. A single entry per CDR3 protein holds the most common genes and DNA from its merged rows. The V and J calls and clone size are TCRdb's, not the authors'. The sample includes about 800,000 distinct CDR3 sequences, with roughly 50% observed a single time. The ten largest make up roughly 20% of the sample.

This sample is drawn from a study of blood T cells in healthy people across ages (dated by TCRdb to 2014 to 2015). Study-level background: Template switching captured roughly one uniquely barcoded TCR beta cDNA molecule per two T cells in model experiments. The donors were split into four age groups: young (average about 16 years), middle-aged (nearly 40), aged (approximately 60) and long-lived (over 80). Using deep sequencing normalized with unique cDNA molecular identifiers, the study measured how TCR beta repertoire diversity changes with age. The study analyzed two additional independent replicas of 1 million unique cDNA reads from the same blood draw for two donors, one aged 18 to 30 and one aged 80 or older. To avoid experimental bias, donors of different ages were spread randomly across the sequencing lanes. Findings and caveats that apply to the study as a whole: The CMV infection status of donors was not known, potentially confounding age-related changes in expanded clonotypes. Estimates of total diversity from one million sequenced T cells were regarded as lower bounds and underestimates. As age increased, observed TCR beta diversity per million T cells dropped in a roughly linear way, and a significant reduction was already evident by age about 40. Because profiling used bulk unsorted PBMCs, naive and antigen-experienced compartments could not be compared conclusively. Observed TCR beta diversity correlated strongly with the percentage of naive T cells measured by flow cytometry. The long-lived group showed more naive CD4+ T cells, fewer expanded clones and increased TCR diversity than the aged group, suggesting age selection.

Donors were 40 or so systemically healthy Caucasian individuals from Russia aged roughly 6 to 90 years. About 9.1 milliliters of peripheral blood were collected from each donor into EDTA-treated Vacutainer tubes. PBMCs were isolated by Ficoll-Paque density-gradient centrifugation, with at least 7 million obtained per sample. Total RNA was extracted from PBMCs with Trizol reagent, with at least 5.5 micrograms obtained per sample. For every donor, an aliquot of PBMCs went through flow cytometry to measure the percentages of naive CD45RAhigh/CD27high T cells. V and J lose 4 bases and 2 bases, and a span of 27 bases separates them. The CDR3 spans 19 residues, from the cysteine through the phenylalanine. The kept DNA is CDR3 alone, 57 bases in frame from the first base. CDR1 and CDR2 are read off the germline V gene as LGHNA and YNFKEQ.

Sequencing was carried out using blood. The TCR sequence derives from a young man in good health. The chain is encoded by TRBV4-2 joined to TRBJ2-7; too little of a D gene remains to name it. In nucleotides, the sequence is TGTGCCAGCAGCCTCGCATATACATCTCCGGGCGAGCCACCCTACGAGCAGTACTTC. Translation gives CASSLAYTSPGEPPYEQYF.